This T cell receptor beta chain was sequenced in a study of blood T cell repertoires in COVID-19. Only in-frame clones appear in the TCRdb table, and some are missing; sequencing was by immunoSEQ multiplex PCR. Here the sample spans approximately 130,000 clones, over 70% being singletons. The CDR3 is made up of 14 amino acids. In germline, CDR1 is SGHRS, CDR2 YFSETQ. V shed 4 bases and J 4 bases; nucleotides not matched to a gene: 6. This clonotype was sampled from a man of 80 years or more with acute or convalescent COVID-19. V and J are TRBV5-1 and TRBJ1-1, with 8 bases aligning to TRBD1. Sequencing was done on a sample of peripheral blood. The CDR3 nucleotides read TGCGCCAGCAGCACGATTACAGGGGGCACTGAAGCTTTCTTT. Protein product: CASSTITGGTEAFF.